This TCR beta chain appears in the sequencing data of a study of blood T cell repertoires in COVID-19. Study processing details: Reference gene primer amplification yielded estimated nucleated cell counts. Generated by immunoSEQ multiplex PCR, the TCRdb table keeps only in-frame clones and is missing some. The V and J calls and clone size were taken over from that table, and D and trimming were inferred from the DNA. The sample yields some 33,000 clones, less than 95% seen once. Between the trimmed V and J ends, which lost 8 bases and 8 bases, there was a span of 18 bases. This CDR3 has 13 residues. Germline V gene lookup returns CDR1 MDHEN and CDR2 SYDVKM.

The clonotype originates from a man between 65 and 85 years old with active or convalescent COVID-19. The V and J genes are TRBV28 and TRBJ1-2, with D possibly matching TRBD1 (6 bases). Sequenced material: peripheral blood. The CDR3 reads CASRNTGISGYTF. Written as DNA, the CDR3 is TGTGCCAGCCGAAATACAGGGATCAGCGGCTACACCTTC.